This section outlines one T cell receptor beta chain sequence together with its context. Antigen: not known. The sample is drawn from a study of cytomegalovirus exposure and HLA in healthy donors. Study-wide points: Presence/absence analyses assumed roughly uniform sequencing depth across donors, which may not hold. Fewer than 20,000 TCR beta sequences were associated with HLA alleles at 0.05 false discovery rate in a later analysis. When analyzed later, a missense DCLRE1C variant was found to be linked to TCR beta V- and J-gene trimming.

With 60 Vbeta and 13 Jbeta primers, the PCR was carried out. Clones were sequenced by immunoSEQ multiplex PCR, and TCRdb holds only the in-frame ones, with some missing. The sample includes 100,000 to 150,000 clones, about two thirds seen only once; the top ten take 5.5% to 8.5%. V lost 2 bases to trimming and J lost 6 bases, with 2 bases between them. The germline V gene encodes CDR1 SGHRS and CDR2 YFSETQ. The CDR3 has 11 residues. The sequenced material came from PBMCs. This chain uses TRBV5-1 with TRBJ2-2, with D hard to call. The clonotype originates from a man aged 35 to 55 in good health and CMV-seropositive. The CDR3 DNA is TGCGCCAGCAGCTTCGCCGGGGAGCTGTTTTTT. It codes for CASSFAGELFF.